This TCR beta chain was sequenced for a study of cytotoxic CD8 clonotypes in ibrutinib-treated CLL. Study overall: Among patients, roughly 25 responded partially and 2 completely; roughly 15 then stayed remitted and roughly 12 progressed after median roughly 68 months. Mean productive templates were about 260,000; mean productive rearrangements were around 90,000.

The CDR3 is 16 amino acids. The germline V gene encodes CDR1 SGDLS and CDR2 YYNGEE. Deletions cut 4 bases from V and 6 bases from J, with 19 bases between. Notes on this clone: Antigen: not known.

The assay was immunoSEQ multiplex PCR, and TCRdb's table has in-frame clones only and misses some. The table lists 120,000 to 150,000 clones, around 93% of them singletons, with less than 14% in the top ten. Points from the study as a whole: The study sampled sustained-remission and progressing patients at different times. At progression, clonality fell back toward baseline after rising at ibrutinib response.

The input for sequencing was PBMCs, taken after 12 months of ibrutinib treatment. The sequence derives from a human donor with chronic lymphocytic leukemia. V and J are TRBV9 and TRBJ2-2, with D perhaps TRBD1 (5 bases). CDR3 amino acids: CASSPLTALGAGELFF. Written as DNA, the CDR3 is TGTGCCAGCAGCCCCCTGACTGCTTTAGGGGCCGGGGAGCTGTTTTTT.